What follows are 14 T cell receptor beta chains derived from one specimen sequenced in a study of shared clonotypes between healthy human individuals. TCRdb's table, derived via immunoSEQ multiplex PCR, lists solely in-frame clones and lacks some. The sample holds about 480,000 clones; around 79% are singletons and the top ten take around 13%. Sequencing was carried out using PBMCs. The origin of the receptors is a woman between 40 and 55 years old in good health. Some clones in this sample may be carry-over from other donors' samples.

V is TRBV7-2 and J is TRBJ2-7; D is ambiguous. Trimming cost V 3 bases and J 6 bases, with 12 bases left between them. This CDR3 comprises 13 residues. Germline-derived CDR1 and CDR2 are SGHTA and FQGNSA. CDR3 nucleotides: TGTGCCAGCAGCTTTCGCGGATGGTTCGAGCAGTACTTC. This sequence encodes CASSFRGWFEQYF.

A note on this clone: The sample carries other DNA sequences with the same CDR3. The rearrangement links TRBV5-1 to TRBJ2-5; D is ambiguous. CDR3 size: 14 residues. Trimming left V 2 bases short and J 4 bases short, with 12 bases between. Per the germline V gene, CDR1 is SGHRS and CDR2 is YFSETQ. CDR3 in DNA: TGCGCCAGCAGCTTAGAGGCCCCGGGAGAGACCCAGTACTTC. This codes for CASSLEAPGETQYF.

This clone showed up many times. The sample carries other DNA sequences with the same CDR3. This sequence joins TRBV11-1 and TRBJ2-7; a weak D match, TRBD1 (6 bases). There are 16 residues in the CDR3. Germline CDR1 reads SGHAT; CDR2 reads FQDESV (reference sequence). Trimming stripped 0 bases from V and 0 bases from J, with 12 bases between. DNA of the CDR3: TGTGCCAGCAGCTTAGCCAGGGGCCCAAGCTCCTACGAGCAGTACTTC. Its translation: CASSLARGPSSYEQYF.

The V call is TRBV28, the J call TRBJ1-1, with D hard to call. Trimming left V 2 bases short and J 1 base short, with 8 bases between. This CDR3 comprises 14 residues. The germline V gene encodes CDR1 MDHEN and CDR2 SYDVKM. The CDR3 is CASSLPASNTEAFF. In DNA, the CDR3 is TGTGCCAGCAGTTTACCAGCCTCGAACACTGAAGCTTTCTTT.

As DNA, the CDR3 is TGTGCCAGCAGTTTACGGGGTGACACTGAAGCTTTCTTT. Translating it yields CASSLRGDTEAFF. The chain carries TRBV27 and TRBJ1-1; D is unclear. Germline assignment: CDR1 MNHEY and CDR2 SMNVEV (reference sequence). The CDR3 extends over 13 amino acids. Trimming cost V 2 bases and J 3 bases, with 7 bases left between them.

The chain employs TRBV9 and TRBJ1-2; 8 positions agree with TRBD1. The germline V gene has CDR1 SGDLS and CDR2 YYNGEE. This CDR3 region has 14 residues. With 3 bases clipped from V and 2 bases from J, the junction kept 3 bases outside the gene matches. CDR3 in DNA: TGTGCCAGCAGCGCGACAGGGGCGAACTATGGCTACACCTTC. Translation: CASSATGANYGYTF.

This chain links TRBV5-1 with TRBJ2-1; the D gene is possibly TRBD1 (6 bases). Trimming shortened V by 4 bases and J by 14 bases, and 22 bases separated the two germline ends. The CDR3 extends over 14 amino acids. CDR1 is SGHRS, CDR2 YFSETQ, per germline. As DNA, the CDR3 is TGCGCCAGCAGCCTGAACTCCGGGACAAACTTCAAGTTCTTC. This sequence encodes CASSLNSGTNFKFF.

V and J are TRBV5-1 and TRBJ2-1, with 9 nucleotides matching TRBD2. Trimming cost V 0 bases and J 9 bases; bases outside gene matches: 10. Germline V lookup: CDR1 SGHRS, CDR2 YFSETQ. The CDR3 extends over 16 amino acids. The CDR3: CASSLVGGRAGGEQFF. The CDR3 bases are TGCGCCAGCAGCTTGGTCGGCGGGAGGGCCGGGGGTGAGCAGTTCTTC.

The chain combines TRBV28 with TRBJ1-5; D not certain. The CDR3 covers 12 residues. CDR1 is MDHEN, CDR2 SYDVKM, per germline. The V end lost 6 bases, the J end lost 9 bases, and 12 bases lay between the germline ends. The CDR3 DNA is TGTGCCAGCAGATCGAGAAACGGGCCCCAGCATTTT. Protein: CASRSRNGPQHF.

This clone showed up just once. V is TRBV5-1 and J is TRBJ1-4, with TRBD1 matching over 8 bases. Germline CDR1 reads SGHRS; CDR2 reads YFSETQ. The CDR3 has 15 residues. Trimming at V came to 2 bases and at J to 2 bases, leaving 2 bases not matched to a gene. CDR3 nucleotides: TGCGCCAGCAGCTTCAGGGGGCGGACTAATGAAAAACTGTTTTTT. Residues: CASSFRGRTNEKLFF.

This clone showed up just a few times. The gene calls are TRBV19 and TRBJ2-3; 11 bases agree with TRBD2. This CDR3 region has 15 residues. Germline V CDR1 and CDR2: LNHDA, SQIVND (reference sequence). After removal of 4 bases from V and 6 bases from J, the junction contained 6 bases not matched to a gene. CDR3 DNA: TGTGCCAGTAGTAGCACTAGCGGGAGTGTGGATACGCAGTATTTT. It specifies CASSSTSGSVDTQYF.

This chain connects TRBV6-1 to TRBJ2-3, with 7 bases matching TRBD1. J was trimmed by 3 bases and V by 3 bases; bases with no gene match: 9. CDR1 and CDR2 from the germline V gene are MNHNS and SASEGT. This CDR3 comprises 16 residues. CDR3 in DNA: TGTGCCAGCAGTGACCCGGGACAGCGAGATACAGATACGCAGTATTTT. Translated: CASSDPGQRDTDTQYF.

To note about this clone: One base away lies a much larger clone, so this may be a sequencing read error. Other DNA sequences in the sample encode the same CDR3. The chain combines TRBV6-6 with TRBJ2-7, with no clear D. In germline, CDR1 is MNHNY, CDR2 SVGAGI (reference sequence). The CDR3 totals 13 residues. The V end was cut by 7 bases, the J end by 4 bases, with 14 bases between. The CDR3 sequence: CASTVKIRYEQYF. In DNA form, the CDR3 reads TGTGCCAGCACAGTGAAGATTCGGTACGAGCAGTACTTC.

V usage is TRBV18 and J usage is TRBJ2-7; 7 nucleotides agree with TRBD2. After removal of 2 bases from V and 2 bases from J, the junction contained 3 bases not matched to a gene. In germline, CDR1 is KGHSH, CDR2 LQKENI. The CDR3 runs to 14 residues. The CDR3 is CASSPSGNPYEQYF. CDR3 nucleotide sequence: TGTGCCAGCTCACCAAGCGGGAACCCCTACGAGCAGTACTTC.